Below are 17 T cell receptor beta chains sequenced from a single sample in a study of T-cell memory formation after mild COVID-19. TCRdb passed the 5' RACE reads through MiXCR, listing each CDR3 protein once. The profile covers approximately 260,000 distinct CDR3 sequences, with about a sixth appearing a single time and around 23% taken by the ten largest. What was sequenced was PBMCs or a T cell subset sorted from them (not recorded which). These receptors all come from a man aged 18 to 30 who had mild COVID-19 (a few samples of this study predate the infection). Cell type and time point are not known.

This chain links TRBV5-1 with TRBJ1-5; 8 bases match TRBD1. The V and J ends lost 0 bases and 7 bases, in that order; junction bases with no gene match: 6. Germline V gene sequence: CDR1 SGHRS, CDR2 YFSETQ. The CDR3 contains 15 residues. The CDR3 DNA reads TGCGCCAGCAGCTTGGCAGGGGGGACAGGACAGCCCCAGCATTTT. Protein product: CASSLAGGTGQPQHF.

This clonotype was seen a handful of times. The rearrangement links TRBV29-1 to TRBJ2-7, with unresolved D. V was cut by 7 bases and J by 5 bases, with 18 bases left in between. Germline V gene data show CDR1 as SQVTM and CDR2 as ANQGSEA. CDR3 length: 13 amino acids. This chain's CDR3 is CSALLGLRDEQYF. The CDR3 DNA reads TGCAGCGCTCTACTGGGTCTTCGCGACGAGCAGTACTTC.

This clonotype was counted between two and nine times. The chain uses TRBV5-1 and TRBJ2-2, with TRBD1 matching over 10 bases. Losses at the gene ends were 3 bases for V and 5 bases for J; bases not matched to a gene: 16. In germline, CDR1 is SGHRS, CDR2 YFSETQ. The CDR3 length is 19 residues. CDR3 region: CASSSPGQGIGRFTGELFF. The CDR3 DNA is TGCGCCAGCAGCTCCCCGGGACAGGGGATCGGTAGATTTACCGGGGAGCTGTTTTTT.

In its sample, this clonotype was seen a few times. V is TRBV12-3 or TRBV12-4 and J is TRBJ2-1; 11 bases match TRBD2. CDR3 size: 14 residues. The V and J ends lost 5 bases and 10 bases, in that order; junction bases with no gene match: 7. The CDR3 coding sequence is TGTGCCAGCAGTCCGGGACTAGCGGTCGGGGAGCAGTTCTTC. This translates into CASSPGLAVGEQFF.

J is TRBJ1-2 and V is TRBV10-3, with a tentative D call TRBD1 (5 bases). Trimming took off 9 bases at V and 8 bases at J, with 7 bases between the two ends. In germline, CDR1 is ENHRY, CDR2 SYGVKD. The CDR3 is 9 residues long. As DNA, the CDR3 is TGTGCCATAGGGGACGGCTACACCTTC. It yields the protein CAIGDGYTF.

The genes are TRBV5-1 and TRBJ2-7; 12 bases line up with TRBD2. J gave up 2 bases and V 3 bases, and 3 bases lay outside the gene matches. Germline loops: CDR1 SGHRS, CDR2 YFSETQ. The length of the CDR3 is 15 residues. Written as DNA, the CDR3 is TGCGCCAGCAGCTACCGGACTAGCGGGACCTACGAGCAGTACTTC. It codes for CASSYRTSGTYEQYF.

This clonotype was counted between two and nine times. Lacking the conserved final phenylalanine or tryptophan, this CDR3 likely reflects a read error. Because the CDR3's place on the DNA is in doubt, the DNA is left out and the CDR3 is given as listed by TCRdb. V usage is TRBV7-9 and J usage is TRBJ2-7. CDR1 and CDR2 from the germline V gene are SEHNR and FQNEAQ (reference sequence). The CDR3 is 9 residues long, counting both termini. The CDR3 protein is CASSLDELR.

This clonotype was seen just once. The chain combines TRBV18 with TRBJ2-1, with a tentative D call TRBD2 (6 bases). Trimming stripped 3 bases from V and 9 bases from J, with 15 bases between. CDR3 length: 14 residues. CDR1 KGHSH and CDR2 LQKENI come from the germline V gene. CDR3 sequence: CASSPDSRGGEQFF. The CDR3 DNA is TGTGCCAGCTCACCGGACTCTAGGGGAGGTGAGCAGTTCTTC.

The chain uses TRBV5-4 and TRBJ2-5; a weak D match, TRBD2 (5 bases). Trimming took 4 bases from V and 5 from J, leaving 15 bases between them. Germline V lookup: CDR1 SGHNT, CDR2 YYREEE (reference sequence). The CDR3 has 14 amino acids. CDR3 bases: TGTGCCAGCAGCGAAGGACTGGCCGGGGAGACCCAGTACTTC. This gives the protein CASSEGLAGETQYF.

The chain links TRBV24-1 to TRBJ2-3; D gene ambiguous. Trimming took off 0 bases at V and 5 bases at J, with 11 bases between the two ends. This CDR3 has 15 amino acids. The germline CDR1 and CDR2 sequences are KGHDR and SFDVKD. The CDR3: CATSDLSRFGDTQYF. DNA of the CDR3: TGTGCCACCAGTGATTTGTCCAGGTTCGGAGATACGCAGTATTTT.

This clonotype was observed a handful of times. CDR3 loop: CASTPGYQNTGELFF. CDR3 in DNA: TGTGCCAGCACTCCAGGTTATCAGAACACCGGGGAGCTGTTTTTT. This chain connects TRBV6-5 to TRBJ2-2; D gene uncertain. Between the trimmed V and J ends, which lost 7 bases and 1 base, there was a span of 13 bases. Germline V gene lookup returns CDR1 MNHEY and CDR2 SVGAGI. The CDR3 consists of 15 residues.

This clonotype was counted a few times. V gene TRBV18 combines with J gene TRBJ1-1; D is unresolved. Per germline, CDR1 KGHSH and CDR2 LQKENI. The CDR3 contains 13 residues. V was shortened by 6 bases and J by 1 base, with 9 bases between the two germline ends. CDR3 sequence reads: CASSESSNTEAFF. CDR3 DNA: TGTGCCAGCTCTGAGAGTTCGAACACTGAAGCTTTCTTT.

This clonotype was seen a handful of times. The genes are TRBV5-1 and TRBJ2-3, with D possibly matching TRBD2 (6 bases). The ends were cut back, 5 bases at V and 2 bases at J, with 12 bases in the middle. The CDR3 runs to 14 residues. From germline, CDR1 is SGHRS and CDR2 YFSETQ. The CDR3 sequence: CASRFGTSTDTQYF. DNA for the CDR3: TGCGCCAGCAGATTCGGGACTTCCACAGATACGCAGTATTTT.

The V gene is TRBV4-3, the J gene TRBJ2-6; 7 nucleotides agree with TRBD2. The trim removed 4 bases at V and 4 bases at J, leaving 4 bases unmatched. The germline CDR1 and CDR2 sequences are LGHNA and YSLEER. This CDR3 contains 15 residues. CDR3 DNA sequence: TGCGCCAGCAGCCCCGGAGCGGGAGGGGCCAACGTCCTGACTTTC. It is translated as CASSPGAGGANVLTF.

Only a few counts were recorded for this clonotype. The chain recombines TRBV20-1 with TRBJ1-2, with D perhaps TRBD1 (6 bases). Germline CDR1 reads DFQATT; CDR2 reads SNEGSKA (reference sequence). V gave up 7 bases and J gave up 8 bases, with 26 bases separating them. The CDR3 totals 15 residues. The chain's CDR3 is CSVTIRDIPLEGYTF. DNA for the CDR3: TGCAGTGTAACGATCCGGGACATCCCTCTCGAAGGCTACACCTTC.

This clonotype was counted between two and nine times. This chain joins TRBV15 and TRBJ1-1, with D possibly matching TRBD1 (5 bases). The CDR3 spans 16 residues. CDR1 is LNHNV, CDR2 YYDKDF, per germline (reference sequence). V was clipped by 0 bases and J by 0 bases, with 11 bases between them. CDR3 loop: CATSREARQLNTEAFF. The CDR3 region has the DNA TGTGCCACCAGCAGAGAGGCGAGACAGTTGAACACTGAAGCTTTCTTT.

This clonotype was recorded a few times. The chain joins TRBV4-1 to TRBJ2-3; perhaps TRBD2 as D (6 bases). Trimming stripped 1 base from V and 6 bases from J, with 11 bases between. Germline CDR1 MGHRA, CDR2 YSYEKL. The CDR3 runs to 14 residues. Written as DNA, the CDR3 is TGCGCCAGCAGCCAAGTTGCGGGGATTGATACGCAGTATTTT. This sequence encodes CASSQVAGIDTQYF.